Given below is one T cell receptor beta chain in context. Primers for the PCR totalled 60 Vbeta and 13 Jbeta. Measured with immunoSEQ multiplex PCR; TCRdb has only the in-frame clones, and not every one. This table holds 70,000 to 90,000 clones, about 69% found once. The data were taken from a study of cytomegalovirus exposure and HLA in healthy donors. The V end was cut by 0 bases, the J end by 1 base, with 9 bases between. CDR3 length: 15 amino acids. Per the germline V gene, CDR1 is MNHEY and CDR2 is SVGAGI. When sampled, the donors appeared nominally healthy, though they likely had unrecorded immune exposures.

V usage is TRBV6-5 and J usage is TRBJ1-1; no reliable D call. The TCR comes from a man between 60 and 75 years old in good health and CMV-seronegative. Material: PBMCs. CDR3 amino acids: CASSYSTLGNTEAFF. The DNA of the CDR3 is TGTGCCAGCAGTTACTCGACTTTAGGGAACACTGAAGCTTTCTTT.